These T cell receptor beta chains were read from a single sample in a study of CD8+CD57+ T cells in acquired aplastic anemia. TCRdb re-derived calls from the reads in MiXCR, one entry per CDR3 protein. This sample has 150,000 to 200,000 distinct CDR3 sequences, with about 60% found just once. The sequenced sample was sorted CD4+, CD8+, or CD8+CD57+ T cells (not recorded which) from PBMCs. The receptor source for this set is a human donor in good health. Each CDR3 is given with its conserved first and last residue. The D gene is left open where the match is weak. Only part of the rows carry a size: once, few, many, or a class if the clone is expanded.

CDR3 length	D gene	J gene	V gene	clone size	CDR3 protein	CDR3 DNA
15	NA	TRBJ2-3	TRBV7-9	NA	CASRKMSLTPDTQYF	TGTGCCAGCAGGAAGATGAGCCTCACCCCCGATACGCAGTATTTT
18	TRBD2	TRBJ2-3	TRBV7-9	NA	CASSSSSGTRLVADTQYF	TGTGCCAGCAGCTCCTCTAGCGGGACTCGGTTGGTTGCAGATACGCAGTATTTT
16	TRBD1	TRBJ1-6	TRBV5-1	once	CASSQEGGRGLVPLHF	TGCGCCAGCAGCCAAGAAGGCGGCAGGGGGCTAGTTCCCCTCCACTTT
13	NA	TRBJ1-5	TRBV24-1	medium-sized	CATARGSNQPQHF	TGTGCCACGGCGCGGGGGAGCAATCAGCCCCAGCATTTT
16	NA	TRBJ2-3	TRBV6-1	NA	CVGSYSGGSDTDTQYF	TGTGTCGGCAGTTACTCGGGCGGGTCCGACACAGATACGCAGTATTTT
15	NA	TRBJ1-6	TRBV19	NA	CASSIGTANNSPLHF	TGTGCCAGTAGTATAGGGACAGCTAATAATTCACCCCTCCACTTT
12	NA	TRBJ2-7	TRBV20-1	NA	CSASRGSYEQYF	TGCAGTGCTAGTAGGGGTAGCTACGAGCAGTACTTC
14	NA	TRBJ1-2	TRBV24-1	NA	CATSAPEGSYGYTF	TGTGCCACCAGTGCACCGGAAGGGTCTTATGGCTACACCTTC
14	TRBD2	TRBJ2-7	TRBV27	many	CASSYGLATYEQYF	TGTGCCAGCAGTTACGGACTAGCTACCTACGAGCAGTACTTC
14	NA	TRBJ2-7	TRBV19	many	CASSIDNRAYEQYF	TGTGCCAGTAGTATAGATAACAGGGCCTACGAGCAGTACTTC
18	NA	TRBJ2-1	TRBV7-6	many	CASSFASGASYTYNEQFF	TGTGCCAGCAGCTTCGCATCGGGAGCCTCCTACACCTACAATGAGCAGTTCTTC
17	NA	TRBJ2-3	TRBV7-9	NA	CASSLARGPPSTDTQYF	TGTGCCAGCAGCTTAGCGCGGGGACCGCCTAGCACAGATACGCAGTATTTT
16	NA	TRBJ1-6	TRBV15	once	CATSRDGAGANSPLHF	TGTGCCACCAGCAGAGATGGGGCAGGAGCAAATTCACCCCTCCACTTT
15	NA	TRBJ1-1	TRBV5-5	NA	CASSLEAGWVTEAFF	TGTGCCAGCAGCTTGGAGGCGGGGTGGGTCACTGAAGCTTTCTTT
13	NA	TRBJ2-6	TRBV19	NA	CASSMQGGNVLTF	TGTGCCAGTAGTATGCAGGGTGGCAACGTCCTGACTTTC
16	NA	TRBJ2-2	TRBV9	many	CASSPPLTGVTGELFF	TGTGCCAGCAGCCCCCCCCTGACGGGAGTCACCGGGGAGCTGTTTTTT
15	TRBD1	TRBJ2-7	TRBV7-3	NA	CGSRSGQGLYYEQYF	TGTGGCAGCAGAAGCGGACAGGGGCTATACTACGAGCAGTACTTC
11	NA	TRBJ2-2	TRBV20-1	NA	CSAALVGELFF	TGCAGTGCCGCGCTGGTCGGGGAGCTGTTTTTT
15	TRBD1	TRBJ2-1	TRBV6-1	few	CASSDFDRGLFSQFF	TGTGCCAGCAGTGACTTCGACAGGGGTCTCTTCTCGCAGTTCTTC
14	TRBD1	TRBJ2-7	TRBV10-3	NA	CAISDRGIFYEQYF	TGTGCCATTTCGGACAGGGGTATCTTCTACGAGCAGTACTTC
14	NA	TRBJ2-7	TRBV25-1	NA	CASSPKGTSYEQYF	TGTGCCAGCAGTCCAAAAGGGACTTCATACGAGCAGTACTTC
15	TRBD1	TRBJ2-1	TRBV28	NA	CASTKPSTGPNEQFF	TGTGCCAGCACGAAGCCATCGACAGGGCCCAATGAGCAGTTCTTC
14	NA	TRBJ1-1	TRBV6-4	NA	CASSYGARNTEAFF	TGTGCCAGCAGTTACGGGGCAAGGAACACTGAAGCTTTCTTT
13	NA	TRBJ1-2	TRBV20-1	NA	CSAIPSWGYGYTF	TGCAGTGCGATTCCCTCCTGGGGGTACGGCTACACCTTC
15	TRBD1	TRBJ2-2	TRBV7-8	many	CASSYTTGGRGELFF	TGTGCCAGCAGCTATACGACAGGGGGCAGGGGGGAGCTGTTTTTT
15	NA	TRBJ1-4	TRBV9	NA	CASSPGLASNGKLFF	TGTGCCAGCAGCCCGGGTCTTGCATCTAATGGAAAACTGTTTTTT
11	NA	TRBJ2-7	TRBV6-5	NA	CASRVGEGQYF	TGTGCCAGCAGGGTGGGAGAGGGGCAGTACTTC
14	TRBD1	TRBJ2-5	TRBV19	NA	CASSSTGVSETQYF	TGTGCCAGTAGTAGTACAGGGGTGAGCGAGACCCAGTACTTC
15	NA	TRBJ2-3	TRBV5-1	NA	CASRGLLDRLDTQYF	TGCGCCAGCAGGGGACTGCTAGACCGATTGGATACGCAGTATTTT
15	NA	TRBJ2-2	TRBV20-1	NA	CSASDDRYNTGELFF	TGCAGTGCCAGTGACGACAGGTACAACACCGGGGAGCTGTTTTTT
14	NA	TRBJ2-3	TRBV7-3	NA	CASGSRTNTDTQYF	TGTGCCAGCGGCTCGCGGACCAACACAGATACGCAGTATTTT
13	NA	TRBJ1-1	TRBV12-5	few	CASGLVPSTEAFF	TGTGCTAGTGGTTTGGTACCGTCCACTGAAGCTTTCTTT
14	NA	TRBJ2-5	TRBV10-3	NA	CAISESEGWETQYF	TGTGCCATCAGTGAGTCAGAGGGTTGGGAGACCCAGTACTTC
15	NA	TRBJ2-1	TRBV7-3	many	CASSLDKSSYNEQFF	TGTGCCAGCAGCTTGGACAAAAGCTCCTACAATGAGCAGTTCTTC
15	NA	TRBJ2-7	TRBV25-1	few	CASSDRRDGAYEQYF	TGTGCCAGCAGTGATCGAAGGGACGGAGCCTACGAGCAGTACTTC
10	NA	TRBJ1-1	TRBV20-1	NA	CSARGLEAFF	TGCAGTGCTCGGGGCTTGGAAGCTTTCTTT
11	NA	TRBJ2-7	TRBV7-9	few	CASSQGGEQYF	TGTGCCAGCAGCCAGGGGGGCGAGCAGTACTTC
14	NA	TRBJ2-7	TRBV11-2	NA	CASSLGQTTYEQYF	TGTGCCAGCAGCTTAGGGCAGACTACCTACGAGCAGTACTTC
15	NA	TRBJ2-1	TRBV7-2	NA	CASSLAGRSYNEQFF	TGTGCCAGCAGCTTAGCGGGGAGGTCCTACAATGAGCAGTTCTTC
14	TRBD1	TRBJ2-5	TRBV2	NA	CASSATTGQETQYF	TGTGCCAGCAGTGCCACGACAGGGCAAGAGACCCAGTACTTC
13	NA	TRBJ2-2	TRBV11-2	NA	CASSGGAAGELFF	TGTGCCAGCAGCGGGGGTGCCGCCGGGGAGCTGTTTTTT
14	NA	TRBJ2-1	TRBV9	once	CASSVQEGYNEQFF	TGTGCCAGCAGCGTGCAGGAGGGCTACAATGAGCAGTTCTTC
14	NA	TRBJ2-1	TRBV20-1	NA	CSARGSGDRNEQFF	TGCAGTGCTAGAGGGTCGGGAGACCGCAATGAGCAGTTCTTC
15	NA	TRBJ2-3	TRBV9	NA	CASTERGGRADTQYF	TGTGCCAGCACCGAGAGGGGGGGCAGGGCAGATACGCAGTATTTT
14	NA	TRBJ2-1	TRBV15	once	CATSREISYNEQFF	TGTGCCACCAGCAGAGAAATTTCCTACAATGAGCAGTTCTTC
11	NA	TRBJ2-5	TRBV7-9	once	CASGPRETQYF	TGTGCCAGCGGACCCCGAGAGACCCAGTACTTC
12	NA	TRBJ2-7	TRBV29-1	NA	CSVEVGSYEQYF	TGCAGCGTTGAGGTCGGGTCCTACGAGCAGTACTTC
14	NA	TRBJ1-5	TRBV7-8	NA	CASSFAASNQPQHF	TGTGCCAGCAGCTTCGCAGCGAGCAATCAGCCCCAGCATTTT
14	TRBD2	TRBJ2-7	TRBV5-1	NA	CASSLKAGGLEQYF	TGCGCCAGCAGCTTAAAAGCGGGGGGGCTTGAGCAGTACTTC
14	TRBD1	TRBJ2-1	TRBV12-3/TRBV12-4	once	CASSGGTGGNEQFF	TGTGCCAGCAGTGGGGGGACAGGGGGCAATGAGCAGTTCTTC
15	TRBD2	TRBJ2-1	TRBV24-1	few	CATSALTGGPNEQFF	TGTGCCACCAGTGCGTTAACGGGGGGGCCTAATGAGCAGTTCTTC
11	NA	TRBJ1-1	TRBV20-1	NA	CSADGNTEAFF	TGCAGTGCGGACGGGAACACTGAAGCTTTCTTT
15	NA	TRBJ2-3	TRBV14	NA	CASSQRTGSGDTQYF	TGTGCCAGCAGCCAACGAACAGGGTCGGGAGATACGCAGTATTTT
13	NA	TRBJ2-3	TRBV6-4	many	CASSEGGTDTQYF	TGTGCCAGCAGTGAAGGGGGCACAGATACGCAGTATTTT